A single sample gave rise to the 29 T cell receptor beta chains below, sequenced in a study of metastatic and nonmetastatic thyroid tumors. Thyroid surgery took place with no prior treatment in any patient. With MiXCR, TCRdb reprocessed the PCR reads. The table has tens of thousands of clones, under 20% seen once; the top ten hold over 9%. The specimen sequenced was blood. The receptors originated from a male donor with papillary thyroid cancer or a benign thyroid nodule (not recorded which). Some clones in this sample may be carry-over from other donors' samples.

This clone was recorded a few times. It is likely a read error, because the conserved phenylalanine at the end of the CDR3 is missing. The chain links TRBV12-3 or TRBV12-4 to TRBJ2-5; a possible D gene is TRBD1 (5 bases). The CDR3 spans 13 residues. CDR3 amino acids: CDSSCRVSETQYS. In DNA form, the CDR3 reads TGTGACAGCAGTTGCAGGGTTTCGGAGACCCAGTACTCC.

This chain uses TRBV20-1 with TRBJ2-3; D not resolved. The CDR3 spans 15 residues. CDR1 and CDR2 from the germline V gene are DFQATT and SNEGSKA (reference sequence). Between the trimmed V and J ends, which lost 0 bases and 2 bases, there was a span of 12 bases. The CDR3 coding sequence is TGCAGTGCTAGAGAAGCGAACAGATTCACAGATACGCAGTATTTT. Amino acid sequence: CSAREANRFTDTQYF.

The chain joins TRBV20-1 to TRBJ2-7, with 9 positions matching TRBD1. This CDR3 spans 14 amino acids. Trimming took 6 bases from V and 2 from J; bases not matched to a gene: 8. Germline CDR1 reads DFQATT; CDR2 reads SNEGSKA (reference sequence). In DNA form, the CDR3 reads TGCAGTGCAAAGGTGGGACAGGGAGCCTACGAGCAGTACTTC. Translated: CSAKVGQGAYEQYF.

This clone was observed at least ten times. J is TRBJ1-2 and V is TRBV20-1; the match to TRBD1 covers 10 bases. Germline V lookup: CDR1 DFQATT, CDR2 SNEGSKA (reference sequence). V dropped 1 base and J dropped 6; count of bases not matched to a gene: 11. This CDR3 has 16 amino acids. As DNA, the CDR3 is TGCAGTGCTAGAGCTCCGACAGGGGGCGCGAAGAATGGCTACACCTTC. This sequence encodes CSARAPTGGAKNGYTF.

This clone appeared many times. The rearrangement uses TRBV12-3 or TRBV12-4 and TRBJ1-2; the D gene is possibly TRBD1 (6 bases). With 5 bases removed from V and 3 bases from J, the gap between germline ends came to 16 bases. This CDR3 region has 15 residues. In DNA, the CDR3 is TGTGCCAGCAGTCTTACAGGGAGACCCTACTATGGCTACACCTTC. Its translation: CASSLTGRPYYGYTF.

In the case of this clone: This may come from a read error, since a much larger clone is one base off. The chain recombines TRBV19 with TRBJ2-1; no definite D call. Per the germline V gene, CDR1 is LNHDA and CDR2 is SQIVND (reference sequence). The CDR3 sequence is 13 residues long. Trimming took off 7 bases at V and 13 bases at J, with 20 bases between the two ends. CDR3 amino acids: CASIITVGTDQFF. The DNA of the CDR3 is TGTGCCAGTATTATCACTGTGGGAACAGATCAGTTCTTC.

As concerns this clone: One junction end disagrees with the germline gene, perhaps due to a read error. This sequence joins TRBV28 and TRBJ1-1; D uncertain. Germline CDR1 MDHEN, CDR2 SYDVKM. The CDR3 loop spans 14 amino acids. CDR3: CASSGSGVFTETFF. The DNA of the CDR3 is TGTGCCAGCAGCGGTAGTGGGGTGTTCACTGAAACTTTCTTT. Complete variable domain (other parts from reference TRBV28 and TRBJ1-1): DVKVTQSSRYLVKRTGEKVFLECVQDMDHENMFWYRQDPGLGLRLIYFSYDVKMKEKGDIPEGYSVSREKKERFSLILESASTNQTSMYLCASSGSGVFTETFFGQGTRLTVV.

This clone was detected ten times or more. The rearrangement uses TRBV2 and TRBJ1-6, with D tentatively TRBD1 (5 bases). Trimming removed 2 bases at V and 3 bases at J, with 8 bases between. From germline, CDR1 is SNHLY and CDR2 FYNNEI. CDR3 length: 15 residues. This CDR3 is CASSERGGYNSPLHF. In DNA form, the CDR3 reads TGTGCCAGCAGTGAAAGGGGAGGCTATAATTCACCCCTCCACTTT. The full variable domain, with the rest looked up from reference TRBV2 and TRBJ1-6, is EPEVTQTPSHQVTQMGQEVILRCVPISNHLYFYWYRQILGQKVEFLVSFYNNEISEKSEIFDDQFSVERPDGSNFTLKIRSTKLEDSAMYFCASSERGGYNSPLHFGNGTRLTVT.

This clone has a handful of counts. CDR3 sequence: CATETGANYGYTF. CDR3 in DNA: TGTGCCACCGAGACAGGAGCTAACTATGGCTACACCTTC. This sequence joins TRBV19 and TRBJ1-2; TRBD1 might be the D (6 bases). From germline, CDR1 is LNHDA and CDR2 SQIVND (reference sequence). The CDR3 covers 13 residues. V dropped 10 bases and J dropped 0 bases, with 12 bases sitting between them.

This clone has ten or more counts. The chain carries TRBV7-2 and TRBJ2-1; 9 bases are a match to TRBD2. CDR3 length equals 16 residues. Germline V lookup: CDR1 SGHTA, CDR2 FQGNSA. After removal of 3 bases from V and 3 bases from J, the junction contained 6 bases not matched to a gene. CDR3 in amino acids: CASSLATSGLYNEQFF. CDR3 nucleotide sequence: TGTGCCAGCAGCTTGGCAACTAGCGGGCTCTACAATGAGCAGTTCTTC.

In this sample, this clone turned up a few times. One end of the junction fails to match germline, which may point to a read error. The rearrangement links TRBV6-2 or TRBV6-3 to TRBJ1-1; D is possibly TRBD1 (5 bases). The CDR3 totals 15 residues. Germline V gene sequence: CDR1 MNHEY, CDR2 SVGEGT. The CDR3 nucleotides are TGTGCCAGCAGCACCAGACAGCCCATGAACACTGAATCTTTCTTT. It specifies CASSTRQPMNTESFF.

Only a few counts were recorded for this clone. It may be a read error: a sequence one base away is much more abundant. The chain uses TRBV5-1 and TRBJ1-2; TRBD1 matches 8 bases. Germline CDR1 is SGHRS and CDR2 is YFSETQ. This CDR3 has 14 amino acids. The V gene end was trimmed by 3 bases and the J gene end by 4 bases; junction bases not matched to a gene: 5. CDR3 region: CASSSTGGSYGYTF. CDR3 nucleotides: TGCGCCAGCAGCTCCACAGGGGGTAGCTATGGCTACACCTTC. Based on the CDR3 plus reference TRBV5-1 and TRBJ1-2, the full variable domain is KAGVTQTPRYLIKTRGQQVTLSCSPISGHRSVSWYQQTPGQGLQFLFEYFSETQRNKGNFPGRFSGRQFSNSRSEMNVSTLELGDSALYLCASSSTGGSYGYTFGSGTRLTVV.

This clone has more than one count but fewer than ten. The junction departs from the called germline gene at one end, perhaps through a read error. The rearrangement joins TRBV27 to TRBJ2-7; 7 bases match TRBD1. CDR3 length: 12 amino acids. Germline assignment: CDR1 MNHEY and CDR2 SMNVEV (reference sequence). Here the CDR3 DNA reads TGTGCCAGCAGACAGGGGAGCCACGAGCACTACTTC. Translation gives CASRQGSHEHYF.

This clone was recorded a few times. Just one base apart from a much larger clone, this may be a read error. V usage is TRBV12-5 and J usage is TRBJ2-1; 7 nucleotides line up with TRBD2. J lost 8 bases, V lost 6 bases, and 13 bases had no gene match. In germline, CDR1 is LGHNT, CDR2 FRNRAP. The CDR3 totals 15 residues. The CDR3 region has the DNA TGTGCTAGTGGGATCCGGGACTATGCTTATGATGAGCAGTTCTTC. It yields the protein CASGIRDYAYDEQFF. Variable domain in full (rest from reference TRBV12-5 and TRBJ2-1): DARVTQTPRHKVTEMGQEVTMRCQPILGHNTVFWYRQTMMQGLELLAYFRNRAPLDDSGMPKDRFSAEMPDATLATLKIQPSEPRDSAVYFCASGIRDYAYDEQFFGPGTRLTVL.

This clone has at least ten counts. The chain employs TRBV5-4 and TRBJ2-1; perhaps TRBD1 as D (7 bases). V was trimmed by 2 bases and J by 3 bases, leaving 12 bases between them. Germline values: CDR1 SGHNT, CDR2 YYREEE (reference sequence). This CDR3 has 15 residues. CDR3: CASSLGGTVYNEQFF. CDR3 bases: TGTGCCAGCAGCTTAGGCGGGACAGTCTACAATGAGCAGTTCTTC. Full variable domain (missing parts from reference TRBV5-4 and TRBJ2-1): ETGVTQSPTHLIKTRGQQVTLRCSSQSGHNTVSWYQQALGQGPQFIFQYYREEENGRGNFPPRFSGLQFPNYSSELNVNALELDDSALYLCASSLGGTVYNEQFFGPGTRLTVL.

This clone was observed at least ten times. The rearrangement links TRBV6-5 to TRBJ2-1; D remains unclear. The CDR3 contains 13 residues. V dropped 0 bases and J dropped 10 bases, with 10 bases sitting between them. The germline V gene encodes CDR1 MNHEY and CDR2 SVGAGI. Here the CDR3 DNA reads TGTGCCAGCAGTTACTCTGAGCGCGACGAGCAGTTCTTC. Its translation is CASSYSERDEQFF.

This clone has a count of ten or more. The V gene is TRBV12-3 or TRBV12-4, the J gene TRBJ2-3; 9 bases line up with TRBD1. The length of the CDR3 is 15 residues. V shed 5 bases, J shed 0 bases, and the junction held 3 bases outside the gene matches. The CDR3 loop is CASSNRGLSTDTQYF. CDR3 coding DNA: TGTGCCAGCAGTAACAGGGGGCTTAGCACAGATACGCAGTATTTT.

This clone was found many times. The CDR3 DNA reads as TGTGCCTGGAGTGTAAGCGGGGGGTTCTACGAGCAGTACTTC. Amino acids: CAWSVSGGFYEQYF. V usage is TRBV30 and J usage is TRBJ2-7; 9 bases fit TRBD2. J gave up 3 bases and V 0 bases, and 3 bases lay outside the gene matches. Germline V gives CDR1 GTSNPN, CDR2 SVGIG (reference sequence). This CDR3 is built from 14 residues. Full variable domain (remainder filled in from reference TRBV30 and TRBJ2-7): SQTIHQWPATLVQPVGSPLSLECTVEGTSNPNLYWYRQAAGRGLQLLFYSVGIGQISSEVPQNLSASRPQDRQFILSSKKLLLSDSGFYLCAWSVSGGFYEQYFGPGTRLTVT.

The sample holds a few counts of this clone. A read error is likely, as this CDR3 ends without the conserved phenylalanine or tryptophan. The CDR3 bases are TGTGCCAGCAGTACTGGGACTGTCGCTGAAGCTTTCATT. It encodes CASSTGTVAEAFI. The chain couples TRBV6-4 to TRBJ1-1, with D possibly TRBD1 on 5 matching bases. Germline CDR1 and CDR2: MRHNA and SNTAGT. CDR3 length: 13 residues. V was clipped by 5 bases and J by 6 bases, with 13 bases between them.

This clone was found many times. This rearrangement joins TRBV7-9 to TRBJ2-1; 13 bases map to TRBD2. In germline, CDR1 is SEHNR, CDR2 FQNEAQ (reference sequence). The CDR3 runs 16 residues. Unmatched junction bases numbered 10, after V lost 5 bases and J lost 9 bases. The CDR3 sequence: CASSPRTSGRFSEQFF. In DNA form, the CDR3 reads TGTGCCAGCAGCCCCCGGACTAGCGGGAGATTCAGTGAGCAGTTCTTC.

This clone was counted many times. V usage is TRBV18 and J usage is TRBJ2-5; 7 bases match TRBD1. The CDR3 sequence is 13 residues long. Unmatched junction bases numbered 3, after V lost 3 bases and J lost 5 bases. CDR1 KGHSH and CDR2 LQKENI come from the germline V gene. The CDR3 DNA is TGTGCCAGCTCACCCGGACAGGTGGAGACCCAGTACTTC. Amino acid sequence: CASSPGQVETQYF.

The table lists this clone with many counts. The chain has TRBV7-9 and TRBJ2-2, with TRBD2 matching 13 bases. This CDR3 is 18 amino acids long. Germline loops: CDR1 SEHNR, CDR2 FQNEAQ (reference sequence). Unmatched junction bases numbered 6, after V lost 5 bases and J lost 0 bases. CDR3 in DNA: TGTGCCAGCAGCACCGGACTAGCGGGGGCCCCGAACACCGGGGAGCTGTTTTTT. It is translated as CASSTGLAGAPNTGELFF.

At least ten counts were recorded for this clone. At the DNA level, this CDR3 is encoded by other sequences in the same sample as well. The V call is TRBV15, the J call TRBJ2-6; perhaps TRBD1 as D (6 bases). The CDR3 is 18 amino acids. Germline V CDR1 and CDR2: LNHNV, YYDKDF (reference sequence). The V end was cut by 4 bases, the J end by 0 bases, with 16 bases between. CDR3 sequence: CATSTSTGSFSGANVLTF. The CDR3 nucleotides read TGTGCCACCAGCACCTCGACAGGTAGTTTCTCTGGGGCCAACGTCCTGACTTTC. The complete variable domain, with remaining parts taken from reference TRBV15 and TRBJ2-6, reads DAMVIQNPRYQVTQFGKPVTLSCSQTLNHNVMYWYQQKSSQAPKLLFHYYDKDFNNEADTPDNFQSRRPNTSFCFLDIRSPGLGDTAMYLCATSTSTGSFSGANVLTFGAGSRLTVL.

The chain is built from TRBV20-1 and TRBJ2-7, with D perhaps TRBD2 (5 bases). The CDR3 runs to 13 residues. Germline CDR1 DFQATT, CDR2 SNEGSKA (reference sequence). The germline V and J ends were trimmed by 5 bases and 3 bases, with 14 bases remaining between them. The CDR3 DNA reads TGCAGTGCTTCTGGACTTGTTGACTACGAGCAGTACTTC. This encodes CSASGLVDYEQYF.

This clone has just a few counts. A much larger clonotype is one base distant, so this may be a read error. V is TRBV15 and J is TRBJ2-2, with 8 bases lining up with TRBD1. The CDR3 sequence is 16 residues long. Per the germline V gene, CDR1 is LNHNV and CDR2 is YYDKDF (reference sequence). CDR3 sequence reads: CATSEGTGGDTGELSF. The CDR3 region has the DNA TGTGCCACCAGCGAGGGAACAGGGGGTGACACCGGGGAGCTGTCTTTT.

This clone was seen a few times. A much bigger clone sits one base away, suggesting this may be a read error. In nucleotides, the CDR3 is TGCAGTTATTCTAGGGGGGGACTTCTCAGGGGGAACTATGGCTACACCTTC. Translated, it gives CSYSRGGLLRGNYGYTF. The rearrangement uses TRBV20-1 and TRBJ1-2; TRBD1 matches 7 bases. The V segment lost 8 bases and the J segment 2 bases; nucleotides outside the gene matches: 20. Per the germline V gene, CDR1 is DFQATT and CDR2 is SNEGSKA (reference sequence). The CDR3 runs 17 residues.

Of note for this clone: A read error may account for a junction end that differs from germline. The chain recombines TRBV9 with TRBJ2-2; 7 positions agree with TRBD2. This CDR3 spans 15 amino acids. Germline CDR1 SGDLS, CDR2 YYNGEE. CDR3 in amino acids: CASSLVVGGTGDLFF. CDR3 nucleotides: TGTGCCAGCAGCCTAGTAGTGGGAGGGACCGGGGATCTGTTTTTT.

This clone came up many times. The V gene is TRBV6-1, the J gene TRBJ1-2; no reliable D call. The CDR3 spans 15 residues. Germline loops: CDR1 MNHNS, CDR2 SASEGT. Trimming pared 6 bases from V and 4 bases from J, leaving 18 bases between. As DNA, the CDR3 is TGTGCCAGCAGCCCGTCGGCTCTTCAAATCTATGGCTACACCTTC. It codes for CASSPSALQIYGYTF.

This clone was recorded at least ten times. The chain combines TRBV19 with TRBJ1-6; D remains unclear. Looked up from germline, CDR1 is LNHDA and CDR2 is SQIVND (reference sequence). Trimming cost V 7 bases and J 6 bases, with 10 bases left between them. There are 13 residues in the CDR3. CDR3 loop: CASIKDGNSPLHF. The CDR3 bases are TGTGCCAGTATCAAGGACGGTAATTCACCCCTCCACTTT.